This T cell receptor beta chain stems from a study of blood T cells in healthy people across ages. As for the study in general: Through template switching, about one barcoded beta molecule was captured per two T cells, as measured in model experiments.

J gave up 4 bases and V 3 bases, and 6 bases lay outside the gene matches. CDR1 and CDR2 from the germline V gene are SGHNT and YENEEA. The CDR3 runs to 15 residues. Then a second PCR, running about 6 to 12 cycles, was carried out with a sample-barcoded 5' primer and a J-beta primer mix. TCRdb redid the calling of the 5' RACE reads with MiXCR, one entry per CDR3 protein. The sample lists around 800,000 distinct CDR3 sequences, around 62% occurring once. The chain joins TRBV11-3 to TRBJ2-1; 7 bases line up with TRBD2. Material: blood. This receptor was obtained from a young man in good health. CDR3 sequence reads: CASSLRAGSYNEQFF. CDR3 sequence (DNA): TGTGCCAGCAGCTTGAGAGCGGGATCTTACAATGAGCAGTTCTTC.